This T cell receptor beta chain was sequenced during a study of early T cells in non-severe SARS-CoV-2 infection. TCRdb reprocessed the 5' RACE reads via MiXCR and lists one record per CDR3 protein. The sample shows fewer than 80,000 distinct CDR3 sequences, around 13% of them seen only once. The germline V gene encodes CDR1 MNHEY and CDR2 SVGAGI. The CDR3 has 15 amino acids. V was cut by 5 bases and J by 2 bases, with 16 bases left in between. This chain uses TRBV6-5 with TRBJ2-7; D is uncertain. The sequences come from whole blood, collected at baseline. The receptor was derived from an adult who was a healthcare worker with PCR-confirmed SARS-CoV-2 infection or an uninfected control (not recorded which). The donor label of this sample is uncertain. In DNA, the CDR3 is TGTGCCAGCAGTCCGAACTCCGCCGGCCCCTACGAGCAGTACGTC. It codes for CASSPNSAGPYEQYV.